The text below deals with one T cell receptor beta chain. The data originate from a study of T-cell reconstitution after alpha-beta-depleted transplantation in children. Unique molecular identifiers were incorporated when the TCRbeta library was constructed. TCRdb independently ran MiXCR on the PCR reads; one entry per CDR3 protein. The table lists about 640,000 distinct CDR3 sequences, around a sixth of them singletons, with approximately 1% in the top ten. Germline V CDR1 and CDR2: LNHNV, YYDKDF (reference sequence). This CDR3 has 15 amino acids. Trimming left V 8 bases short and J 3 bases short, with 20 bases between.

The source material was PBMCs from the stem cell graft donor, sampled from the stem cell graft. The sequence was collected from a human donor who donated a stem cell graft to a child with acute myeloid leukemia. This rearrangement joins TRBV15 to TRBJ2-7; D might be TRBD1 (6 bases). In DNA, the CDR3 is TGTGCCACCGACACTCCCAGGCCAGGGGTCTACGAGCAGTACGTC. Amino acids: CATDTPRPGVYEQYV.